Following are 8 T cell receptor beta chains from one sample sequenced in a study of brain T cells in children with intractable seizures (dated by TCRdb to the early 2020s). The time point label here, explained by the study, means: blood from clinic visit 5 months post-surgery; TSC patient then seizure free. Libraries were prepared through the immunoSEQ multiplex PCR assay. Entries here come from immuneACCESS through TCRdb and include only in-frame sequences with V and J called. Some clones fail to appear in such tables; in the studies checked, an unresolved V gene covers under half of the shortfall, and the cause of the remainder is unknown. This sample has approximately 330,000 clones in its table, and roughly 92% of those were observed once. Around 5% of the sample belongs to the ten largest clones. The starting material was peripheral blood, obtained more than 4 months after surgery. Every receptor here comes from a boy under two years old with tuberous sclerosis and intractable seizures.

V usage is TRBV2 and J usage is TRBJ1-2; no reliable D call. Germline lookup yields CDR1 SNHLY and CDR2 FYNNEI. The CDR3 totals 11 residues. V lost 3 bases and J lost 8, with 7 bases in between. The CDR3 region has the DNA TGTGCCAGCAGTGATCGGGTAGGCTACACCTTC. Encoded protein: CASSDRVGYTF.

The chain recombines TRBV3-1 (or the pseudogene TRBV3-2) with TRBJ2-3; the match to TRBD2 covers 9 bases. Germline V gene lookup returns CDR1 LGHDT and CDR2 YNNKEL (reference sequence). The V gene end was trimmed by 0 bases and the J gene end by 1 base; junction bases not matched to a gene: 8. The CDR3 extends over 18 amino acids. The CDR3 sequence: CASSQEGRASGGTDTQYF. The CDR3 coding sequence is TGTGCCAGCAGCCAAGAGGGTCGGGCTAGCGGGGGCACAGATACGCAGTATTTT.

In its sample, this clone was seen once. The chain combines TRBV27 with TRBJ2-1; TRBD2 matches at 12 bases. J gave up 0 bases and V 2 bases, and 5 bases lay outside the gene matches. CDR3 size: 18 residues. CDR1 is MNHEY and CDR2 is SMNVEV in the germline V gene (reference sequence). As DNA, the CDR3 is TGTGCCAGCAGTTTACTAGCGGGAGGGCTTAGCTCCTACAATGAGCAGTTCTTC. As protein: CASSLLAGGLSSYNEQFF.

The chain employs TRBV6-2 or TRBV6-3 and TRBJ2-1; D unclear. Trimming left V 4 bases short and J 4 bases short, with 11 bases between. The CDR3 sequence is 14 residues long. Looked up from germline, CDR1 is MNHEY and CDR2 is SVGEGT. The CDR3: CASSLDSGYNEQFF. The CDR3 region has the DNA TGTGCCAGCAGTTTAGATTCCGGGTACAATGAGCAGTTCTTC.

The chain joins TRBV20-1 to TRBJ1-2, with D unclear. The germline V gene encodes CDR1 DFQATT and CDR2 SNEGSKA (reference sequence). The CDR3 runs to 11 residues. Trimming shortened V by 3 bases and J by 6 bases, and 8 bases separated the two germline ends. The CDR3 coding sequence is TGCAGTGCTAGCCACAGAAATGGCTACACCTTC. It specifies CSASHRNGYTF.

V usage is TRBV6-5 and J usage is TRBJ2-7, with D possibly TRBD2 on 6 matching bases. Trimming shortened V by 2 bases and J by 0 bases, and 11 bases separated the two germline ends. CDR1 is MNHEY and CDR2 is SVGAGI in the germline V gene. The CDR3 runs to 15 residues. Written as DNA, the CDR3 is TGTGCCAGCAGTTACAGGTTAGCGGCCTCCTACGAGCAGTACTTC. Translated: CASSYRLAASYEQYF.

Only one count was recorded for this clone. This chain uses TRBV10-2 with TRBJ1-4; 7 positions agree with TRBD1. Germline V gene data show CDR1 as WSHSY and CDR2 as SAAADI. J was trimmed by 8 bases and V by 5 bases; bases with no gene match: 8. The CDR3 runs 14 residues. The chain's CDR3 is CASSLNRGGEKLFF. The DNA for the CDR3 is TGCGCCAGCAGTTTAAACAGGGGCGGGGAAAAACTGTTTTTT.

The chain employs TRBV7-9 and TRBJ2-3, with 8 bases matching TRBD2. V shed 5 bases and J 2 bases; nucleotides not matched to a gene: 9. Germline V gives CDR1 SEHNR, CDR2 FQNEAQ (reference sequence). The CDR3 has 16 residues. The CDR3 reads CASSPGLASTTDTQYF. The CDR3 DNA follows: TGTGCCAGCAGCCCTGGACTAGCTTCCACCACAGATACGCAGTATTTT.